This TCR beta chain originates from a study of blood T cell repertoires in COVID-19. Symptom resolution, clearance, or two negative PCRs marked the recovered donors of Cohort 3. The length of the CDR3 is 14 residues. V was trimmed by 8 bases and J by 1 base, leaving 13 bases between them. Germline loops: CDR1 SEHNR, CDR2 FQNEAQ (reference sequence). Original processing notes: Amplification from reference gene primers served as the basis for estimated nucleated cell counts. Using immunoSEQ multiplex PCR, the repertoire was profiled, and TCRdb retains in-frame clones only, with some absent. That table is the source of V, J and clone size, and D and trimming were worked out from the DNA. The data contain about 430,000 clones, 80% to 90% of them singletons.

The sequence derives from a man aged 25 to 40 who had recovered from COVID-19. The chain recombines TRBV7-9 with TRBJ2-3; perhaps TRBD2 as D (6 bases). Material: PBMCs or T cells enriched from blood (not recorded which). CDR3 nucleotide sequence: TGTGCCAGCGAGCGAGCTAGCGGCACAGATACGCAGTATTTT. Amino acids: CASERASGTDTQYF.